These 9 T cell receptor beta chains originate from one sample sequenced in a study of radiotherapy plus CTLA-4 blockade in lung cancer. Sequencing was performed with immunoSEQ multiplex PCR; in TCRdb, only in-frame clones are kept and a portion is missing. This repertoire shows approximately 80,000 clones, around 78% found once; its top ten account for over 20%. The specimen was peripheral blood, collected from a patient treated with radiotherapy plus ipilimumab. Source of these receptors: a human donor with non-small cell lung cancer whose response to radiotherapy plus ipilimumab could not be evaluated. Some clones in this sample may be carry-over from other donors' samples.

The gene calls are TRBV27 and TRBJ1-3; 9 positions match TRBD1. The germline V gene encodes CDR1 MNHEY and CDR2 SMNVEV (reference sequence). V lost 5 bases, J lost 4 bases, and 3 bases stayed unmatched. The CDR3 is made up of 14 amino acids. The CDR3 DNA sequence: TGTGCCAGCAGTGACAGGGGGTCAGGAAACACCATATATTTT. It yields the protein CASSDRGSGNTIYF.

The rearrangement joins TRBV11-1 to TRBJ2-1; 8 bases agree with TRBD2. Germline-derived CDR1 and CDR2 are SGHAT and FQDESV (reference sequence). V was clipped by 3 bases and J by 2 bases; unmatched bases: 9. The CDR3 has 17 amino acids. The CDR3 loop is CASSFLLAGNPYNEQFF. The CDR3 coding sequence is TGTGCCAGCAGCTTTCTCTTAGCGGGGAACCCCTACAATGAGCAGTTCTTC.

The chain combines TRBV6-1 with TRBJ2-5, with 11 bases that match TRBD2. The trim removed 6 bases at V and 3 bases at J, leaving 3 bases unmatched. The CDR3 has 14 residues. The germline V gene has CDR1 MNHNS and CDR2 SASEGT. The CDR3 sequence: CASRKLAGEETQYF. CDR3 nucleotide sequence: TGTGCCAGCAGAAAACTAGCGGGGGAAGAGACCCAGTACTTC.

The chain uses TRBV7-9 and TRBJ1-1; TRBD1 is a possible D gene (6 bases). The germline CDR1 and CDR2 sequences are SEHNR and FQNEAQ (reference sequence). The CDR3 is made up of 13 amino acids. Trimming left V 2 bases short and J 4 bases short, with 8 bases between. The CDR3 coding sequence is TGTGCCAGCAGCTTACAGGGGCTCACTGAAGCTTTCTTT. Amino acids: CASSLQGLTEAFF.

The chain is built from TRBV7-6 and TRBJ2-7; D is possibly TRBD1 (6 bases). V lost 2 bases, J lost 0 bases, and 11 bases lay in between. Per germline, CDR1 SGHVS and CDR2 FNYEAQ. The CDR3 spans 15 residues. CDR3: CASSLSTGSSYEQYF. CDR3 nucleotide sequence: TGTGCCAGCAGCTTATCGACAGGTTCCTCCTACGAGCAGTACTTC.

In this sample, this clone turned up a few times. The gene calls are TRBV10-3 and TRBJ2-5, with TRBD2 matching 15 bases. Germline V gene sequence: CDR1 ENHRY, CDR2 SYGVKD. Losses at the gene ends were 9 bases for V and 4 bases for J; bases not matched to a gene: 3. This CDR3 has 14 residues. CDR3 sequence: CAIGTSGGRETQYF. CDR3 DNA sequence: TGTGCCATTGGGACTAGCGGGGGGAGAGAGACCCAGTACTTC.

The chain links TRBV29-1 to TRBJ2-2; TRBD2 is a possible D gene (5 bases). Germline values: CDR1 SQVTM, CDR2 ANQGSEA. The V end lost 0 bases, the J end lost 1 base, and 15 bases lay between the germline ends. The length of the CDR3 is 17 residues. CDR3 in amino acids: CSVEELPGRGNTGELFF. The DNA of the CDR3 is TGCAGCGTTGAAGAACTACCGGGTCGGGGGAACACCGGGGAGCTGTTTTTT.

This sequence joins TRBV7-2 and TRBJ2-7, with 7 nucleotides matching TRBD1. CDR1 is SGHTA, CDR2 FQGNSA, per germline. Unmatched junction bases numbered 13, after V lost 5 bases and J lost 3 bases. The CDR3 is 16 amino acids. CDR3 region: CASSQGTAAHYYEQYF. In DNA, the CDR3 is TGTGCCAGCAGCCAAGGGACAGCGGCACACTACTACGAGCAGTACTTC.

The chain joins TRBV7-2 to TRBJ2-3; perhaps TRBD2 as D (6 bases). CDR3 size: 17 residues. The germline V gene encodes CDR1 SGHTA and CDR2 FQGNSA. Trimming removed 2 bases from V and 3 bases from J, with 18 bases in between. Here the CDR3 reads CASSLTSGGGRTDTQYF. The DNA for the CDR3 is TGTGCCAGCAGCTTAACATCTGGAGGAGGGAGGACAGATACGCAGTATTTT.